This T cell receptor (beta chain) is drawn from a study of vaccination and CD4 T cells after COVID-19. Worth noting for this clonotype: Its cognate antigen is unknown.

Treatment meaning: roughly nine-day PBMC culture with coronavirus spike peptide pools or control peptides (ViraFEST assay). Researchers reported culturing approximately 2 million PBMCs per well with approximately 10 IU/ml IL-2 and approximately 10 ug/ml peptide pools. An Oncomine TCR Beta short-read assay was used to sequence the DNA from cultured CD4+ T cells. TCRdb used MiXCR to reprocess the PCR reads, holding one entry per CDR3 protein. The sample lists 11,000 to 15,000 distinct CDR3 sequences, approximately 60% occurring once. The receptor's source is a human donor who had recovered from COVID-19. The specimen sequenced was CD4+ T cells from blood, cultured in vitro.

In DNA form, the CDR3 reads TGTGCCAGCAGTTTCGGAGGAAATCAGCCCCAGCATTTT. As protein: CASSFGGNQPQHF. This chain links TRBV12-3 or TRBV12-4 with TRBJ1-5, with D unclear. With 3 bases removed from V and 4 bases from J, the gap between germline ends came to 7 bases. The CDR3 is made up of 13 amino acids.